Here is one T cell receptor beta chain with its context. The antigen remains undetermined. Sequencing was performed with immunoSEQ multiplex PCR; in TCRdb, only in-frame clones are kept and a portion is missing. The repertoire holds approximately 82,000 clones, with about 93% as singletons. V lost 4 bases and J 0 bases, leaving 18 bases between the germline ends. CDR1 and CDR2 (germline): SGHNT, YENEEA. This CDR3 has 17 amino acids. The data stem from a study of graft-versus-host responses after intestinal transplantation. Overall study context: Recipients had transplants, and these were multivisceral, liver-intestinal, or isolated intestinal. The study gave all recipients anti-thymocyte globulin induction, then tacrolimus and steroids for about 3 years.

The clonotype was recovered from a human donor who was the organ donor for an intestinal transplant. This chain links TRBV11-3 with TRBJ1-1, with a weak D call TRBD1 (6 bases). The input for sequencing was unstimulated CD8+ T cells sorted from spleen or lymph node cells, taken before transplant. The CDR3 nucleotides are TGTGCCAGCAGCTCGGGCCGACAAGGGGGTCTGAACACTGAAGCTTTCTTT. Translating it yields CASSSGRQGGLNTEAFF.